The clone carrying this T cell receptor (beta chain) has only a few counts. The data were taken from a study of T-cell reconstitution after alpha-beta-depleted transplantation in children. Preparing the TCRbeta library involved the use of unique molecular identifiers. TCRdb redid the calling of the PCR reads with MiXCR, one entry per CDR3 protein. The table lists under 300,000 distinct CDR3 sequences, around a tenth of them singletons, with about a quarter in the top ten. This TCR was sampled from a male patient between 2 and 10 years old who had a stem cell transplant for chronic granulomatous disease, so the T cells may come from the graft donor. This specimen was peripheral blood, taken 180 days after TCRalphabeta/CD19-depleted stem cell transplant.

CDR3 amino acids: CASSDRALYGYTF. CDR3 in DNA: TGTGCCAGCAGTGACCGAGCCCTCTATGGCTACACCTTC. The rearrangement links TRBV6-1 to TRBJ1-2; D uncertain. CDR1 is MNHNS and CDR2 is SASEGT in the germline V gene. The length of the CDR3 is 13 residues. Deletions cut 3 bases from V and 4 bases from J, with 9 bases between.